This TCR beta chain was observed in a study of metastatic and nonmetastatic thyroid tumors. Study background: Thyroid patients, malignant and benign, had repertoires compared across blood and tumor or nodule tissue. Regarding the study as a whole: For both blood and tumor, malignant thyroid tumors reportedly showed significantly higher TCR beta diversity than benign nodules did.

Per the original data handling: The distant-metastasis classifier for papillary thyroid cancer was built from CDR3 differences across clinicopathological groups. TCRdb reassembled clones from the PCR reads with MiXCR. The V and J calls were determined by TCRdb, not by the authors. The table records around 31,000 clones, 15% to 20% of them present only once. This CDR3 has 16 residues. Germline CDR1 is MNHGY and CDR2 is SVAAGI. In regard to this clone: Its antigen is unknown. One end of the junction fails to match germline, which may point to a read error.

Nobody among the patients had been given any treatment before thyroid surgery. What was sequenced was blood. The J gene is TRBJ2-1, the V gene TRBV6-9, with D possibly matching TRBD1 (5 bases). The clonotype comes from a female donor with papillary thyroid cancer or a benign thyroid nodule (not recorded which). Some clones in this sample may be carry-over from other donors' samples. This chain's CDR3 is CAISPHGAASYNEQFF. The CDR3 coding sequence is TGTGCCATCAGTCCCCATGGGGCGGCCTCCTACAATGAGCAGTTCTTC.